This TCR beta chain was identified during a study of vaccination and CD4 T cells after COVID-19. For the study at large: The study collected post-vaccine samples a median roughly 71 days after dose two, with a range of 14 to 241. Findings and limits, study-wide: Data came from relatively few convalescent patients and lacked early post-infection timepoints.

Germline V gene sequence: CDR1 LNHDA, CDR2 SQIVND (reference sequence). The V end was cut by 3 bases, the J end by 4 bases, with 3 bases between. This CDR3 has 11 amino acids. A word on this clonotype: The antigen is not known.

Treatment described: approximately 9-day PBMC culture with coronavirus spike peptide pools or control peptides (ViraFEST assay). CD4+ T cells that came from the unexposed donor were collected before the COVID-19 pandemic (2011-2018). T cells were expanded with peptide pools, and expanded clonotypes were identified by TCR sequencing. Once obtained from cultured CD4+ T cells, the DNA was sequenced using the Oncomine TCR Beta short-read assay. Cultured CD4+ T cells yielded the extracted genomic DNA. One entry per CDR3 protein results from TCRdb running MiXCR on the PCR reads. Of approximately 7,100 distinct CDR3 sequences in the sample, roughly 35% were seen once.

What was sequenced was CD4+ T cells from blood, cultured in vitro. This sequence joins TRBV19 and TRBJ1-1; D gene uncertain. The receptor's source is a human donor in good health. As DNA, the CDR3 is TGTGCCAGTAGTATTCCCACTGAAGCTTTCTTT. Its protein product is CASSIPTEAFF.